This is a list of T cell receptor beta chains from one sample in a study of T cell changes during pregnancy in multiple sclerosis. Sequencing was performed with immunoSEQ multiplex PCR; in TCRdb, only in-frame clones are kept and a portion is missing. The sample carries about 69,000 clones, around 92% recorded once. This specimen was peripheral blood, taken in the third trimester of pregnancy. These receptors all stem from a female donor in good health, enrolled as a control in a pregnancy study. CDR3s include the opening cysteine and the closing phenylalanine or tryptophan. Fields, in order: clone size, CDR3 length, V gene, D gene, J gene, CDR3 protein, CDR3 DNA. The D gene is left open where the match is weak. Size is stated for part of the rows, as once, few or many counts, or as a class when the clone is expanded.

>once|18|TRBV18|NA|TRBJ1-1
CASSPRPGGGGLNTEAFF
TGTGCCAGCTCACCACGTCCCGGGGGGGGAGGTTTGAACACTGAAGCTTTCTTT
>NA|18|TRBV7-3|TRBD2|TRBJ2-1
CASSPGLAGFAGNNEQFF
TGTGCCAGCAGTCCGGGACTAGCGGGTTTTGCGGGAAACAATGAGCAGTTCTTC
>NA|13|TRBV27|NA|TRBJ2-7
CASSLGLTYEQYF
TGTGCCAGCAGTCTGGGACTTACCTACGAGCAGTACTTC
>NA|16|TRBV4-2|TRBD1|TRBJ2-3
CASSQEGQGEADTQYF
TGTGCCAGCAGCCAAGAGGGACAGGGAGAAGCAGATACGCAGTATTTT
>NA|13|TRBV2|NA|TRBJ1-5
CASKWGGGQPQHF
TGTGCCAGCAAGTGGGGGGGAGGACAGCCCCAGCATTTT
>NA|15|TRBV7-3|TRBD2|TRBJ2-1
CASSQLAGAYNEQFF
TGTGCCAGCAGTCAACTAGCGGGAGCTTACAATGAGCAGTTCTTC
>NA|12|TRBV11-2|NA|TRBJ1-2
CASSLVGDGYTF
TGTGCCAGCAGCTTAGTCGGGGATGGCTACACCTTC
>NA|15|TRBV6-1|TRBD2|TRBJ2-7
CASSERTSGLYEQYF
TGTGCCAGCAGTGAACGGACTAGCGGGCTTTACGAGCAGTACTTC
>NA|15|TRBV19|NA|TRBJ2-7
CATSPRGLQSYEQYF
TGTGCCACCTCCCCTCGGGGACTCCAGTCCTACGAGCAGTACTTC
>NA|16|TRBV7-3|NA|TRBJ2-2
CASSSSGARNTGELFF
TGTGCCAGCAGCTCTTCTGGGGCTCGGAACACCGGGGAGCTGTTTTTT
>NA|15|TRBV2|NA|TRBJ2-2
CASSEDVPRAGELFF
TGTGCCAGCAGTGAAGACGTCCCGCGAGCCGGGGAGCTGTTTTTT
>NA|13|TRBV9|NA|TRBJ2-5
CASSARLSGTQYF
TGTGCCAGCAGCGCTAGACTAAGCGGGACCCAGTACTTC
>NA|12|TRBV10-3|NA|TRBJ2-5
CAISESEETQYF
TGTGCCATCAGTGAGTCGGAGGAGACCCAGTACTTC
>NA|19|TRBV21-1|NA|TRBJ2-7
CASSHKRQRTGIKYCEQYF
TGTGCCAGCAGCCACAAAAGACAGAGGACAGGGATCAAATATTGCGAGCAGTACTTC
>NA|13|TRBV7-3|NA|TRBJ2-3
CASSGGHTDTQYF
TGTGCCAGCAGCGGGGGACACACAGATACGCAGTATTTT
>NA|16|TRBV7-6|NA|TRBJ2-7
CASSLMSRRVSYEQYF
TGTGCCAGCAGCTTAATGTCGCGGCGGGTTTCCTACGAGCAGTACTTC
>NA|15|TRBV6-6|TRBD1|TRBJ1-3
CASSPTSGGRNTIYF
TGTGCCAGCAGTCCCACATCAGGGGGTAGAAACACCATATATTTT
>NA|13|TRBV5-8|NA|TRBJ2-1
CASNPQQGDEQFF
TGTGCCAGCAACCCCCAACAGGGCGATGAGCAGTTCTTC
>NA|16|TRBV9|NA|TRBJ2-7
CASSVRAGASSYEQYF
TGTGCCAGCAGCGTAAGGGCAGGGGCGAGCTCCTACGAGCAGTACTTC
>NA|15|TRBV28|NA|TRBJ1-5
CAARLQGWSNQPQHF
TGTGCCGCCCGACTTCAGGGTTGGAGCAATCAGCCCCAGCATTTT
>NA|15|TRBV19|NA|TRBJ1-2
CASSTLTARIYGYTF
TGTGCCAGTAGTACTTTGACAGCGAGAATCTATGGCTACACCTTC
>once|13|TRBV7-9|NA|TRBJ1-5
CASSLDGHQPQHF
TGTGCCAGCAGCTTAGATGGGCACCAGCCCCAGCATTTT
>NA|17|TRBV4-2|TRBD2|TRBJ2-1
CASSPYFGTSLYNEQFF
TGTGCCAGCAGCCCATACTTTGGGACTAGCCTATACAATGAGCAGTTCTTC
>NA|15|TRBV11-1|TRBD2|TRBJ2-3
CASSLGLAVTDTQYF
TGTGCCAGCAGCTTAGGACTAGCGGTCACAGATACGCAGTATTTT
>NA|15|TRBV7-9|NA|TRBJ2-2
CASSSSGRNTGELFF
TGTGCCAGCAGCAGCAGCGGTAGGAACACCGGGGAGCTGTTTTTT
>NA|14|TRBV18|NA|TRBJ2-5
CASSPTVTQETQYF
TGTGCCAGCTCACCGACAGTTACCCAAGAGACCCAGTACTTC
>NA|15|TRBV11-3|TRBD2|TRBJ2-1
CASSLGTSGYNEQFF
TGTGCCAGCAGCTTAGGGACTAGCGGCTACAATGAGCAGTTCTTC
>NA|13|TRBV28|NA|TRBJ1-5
CASIPDSNQPQHF
TGTGCCAGCATTCCAGATAGCAATCAGCCCCAGCATTTT
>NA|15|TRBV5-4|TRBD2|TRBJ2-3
CASKVSGGRSDTQYF
TGTGCCAGCAAGGTTAGCGGGGGACGGTCAGATACGCAGTATTTT
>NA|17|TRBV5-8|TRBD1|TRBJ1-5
CASSPGQGGLYNQPQHF
TGTGCCAGCAGCCCGGGACAGGGAGGGCTCTACAATCAGCCCCAGCATTTT
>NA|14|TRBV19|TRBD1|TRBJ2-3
CASSIGTGSNTQYF
TGTGCCAGTAGTATAGGGACAGGGTCAAATACGCAGTATTTT
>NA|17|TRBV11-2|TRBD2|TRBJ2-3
CASSLVAGGYSTDTQYF
TGTGCCAGCAGCTTAGTGGCGGGGGGCTACTCCACAGATACGCAGTATTTT
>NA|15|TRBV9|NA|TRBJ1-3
CASSVATGSGNTIYF
TGTGCCAGCAGCGTAGCCACCGGTTCCGGAAACACCATATATTTT
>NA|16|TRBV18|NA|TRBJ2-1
CASSRKGLGGVNEQFF
TGTGCCAGCTCACGAAAAGGACTAGGGGGAGTCAATGAGCAGTTCTTC
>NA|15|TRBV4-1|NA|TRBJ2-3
CASSQWVQATDTQYF
TGCGCCAGCAGCCAGTGGGTTCAGGCCACAGATACGCAGTATTTT
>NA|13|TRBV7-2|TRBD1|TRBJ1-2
CASSLGTGDGYTF
TGTGCCAGCAGCTTGGGGACAGGGGATGGCTACACCTTC
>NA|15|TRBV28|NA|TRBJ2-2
CASSSGSANTGELFF
TGTGCCAGCAGTTCCGGGTCGGCGAACACCGGGGAGCTGTTTTTT
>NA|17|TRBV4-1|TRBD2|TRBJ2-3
CASSQRTSGGPPDTQYF
TGCGCCAGCAGCCAGCGGACTAGCGGGGGCCCCCCAGATACGCAGTATTTT
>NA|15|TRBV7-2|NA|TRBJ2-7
CASSLGLGGPYEQYF
TGTGCCAGCAGCTTGGGTTTGGGGGGGCCCTACGAGCAGTACTTC
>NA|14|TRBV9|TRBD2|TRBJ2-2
CASSVGGRAGELFF
TGTGCCAGCAGCGTCGGCGGGAGGGCGGGGGAGCTGTTTTTT
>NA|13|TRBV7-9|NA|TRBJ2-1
CASSFFGNNEQFF
TGTGCCAGCAGCTTCTTCGGGAACAATGAGCAGTTCTTC
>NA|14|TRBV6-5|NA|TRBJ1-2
CASSGATGLGGYTF
TGTGCCAGCAGTGGGGCAACCGGGCTGGGTGGCTACACCTTC
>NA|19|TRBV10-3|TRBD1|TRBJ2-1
CAISESPQGVVVRANEQFF
TGTGCCATCAGTGAGTCCCCACAGGGGGTAGTGGTCAGGGCCAATGAGCAGTTCTTC
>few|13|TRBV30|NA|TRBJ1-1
CAWSVFGNTEAFF
TGTGCCTGGAGTGTCTTCGGTAACACTGAAGCTTTCTTT
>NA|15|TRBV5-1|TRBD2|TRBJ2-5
CASSLLAGVDETQYF
TGCGCCAGCAGCTTACTAGCGGGAGTAGATGAGACCCAGTACTTC
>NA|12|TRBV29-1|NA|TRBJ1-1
CSVTGLDTEAFF
TGCAGCGTTACAGGGTTGGACACTGAAGCTTTCTTT
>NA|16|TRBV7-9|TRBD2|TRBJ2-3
CASSLVPPSGGDTQYF
TGTGCCAGCAGCTTAGTACCCCCTAGCGGGGGGGATACGCAGTATTTT
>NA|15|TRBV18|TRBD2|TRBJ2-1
CASSRAGGTYNEQFF
TGTGCCAGCTCACGTGCCGGGGGGACCTACAATGAGCAGTTCTTC
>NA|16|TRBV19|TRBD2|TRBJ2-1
CASSITAGGSYNEQFF
TGTGCCAGTAGTATAACCGCGGGAGGTTCCTACAATGAGCAGTTCTTC
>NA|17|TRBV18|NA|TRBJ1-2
CASSRPRGSLTNYGYTF
TGTGCCAGCTCCCGACCCAGGGGCAGCCTGACTAACTATGGCTACACCTTC
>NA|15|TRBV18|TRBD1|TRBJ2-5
CASSPPGTAQETQYF
TGTGCCAGCTCACCTCCCGGGACAGCCCAAGAGACCCAGTACTTC